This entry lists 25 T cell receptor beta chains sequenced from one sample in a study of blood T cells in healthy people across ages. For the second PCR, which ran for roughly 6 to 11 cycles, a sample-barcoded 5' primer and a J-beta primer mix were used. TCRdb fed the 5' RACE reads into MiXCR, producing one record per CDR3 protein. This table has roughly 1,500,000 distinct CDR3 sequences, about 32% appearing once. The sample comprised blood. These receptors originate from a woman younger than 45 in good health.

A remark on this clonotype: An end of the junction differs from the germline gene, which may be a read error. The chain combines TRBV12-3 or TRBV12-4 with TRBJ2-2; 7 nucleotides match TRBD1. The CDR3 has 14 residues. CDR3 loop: CASSPWTGTGERFF. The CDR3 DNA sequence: TGTGCCAGCAGTCCCTGGACAGGTACCGGGGAGCGGTTTTTT.

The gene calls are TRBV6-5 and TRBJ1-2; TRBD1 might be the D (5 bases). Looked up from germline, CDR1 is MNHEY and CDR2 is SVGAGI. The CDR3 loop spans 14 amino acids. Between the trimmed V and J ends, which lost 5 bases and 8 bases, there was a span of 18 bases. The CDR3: CASSPGDLGNGYTF. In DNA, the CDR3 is TGTGCCAGCAGTCCCGGGGACTTAGGGAACGGCTACACCTTC.

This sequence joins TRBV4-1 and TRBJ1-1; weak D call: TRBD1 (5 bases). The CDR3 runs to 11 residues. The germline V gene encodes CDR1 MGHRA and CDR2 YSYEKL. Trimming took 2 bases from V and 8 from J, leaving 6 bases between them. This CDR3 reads CASSQNREAFF. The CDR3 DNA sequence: TGCGCCAGCAGCCAAAACAGGGAAGCTTTCTTT.

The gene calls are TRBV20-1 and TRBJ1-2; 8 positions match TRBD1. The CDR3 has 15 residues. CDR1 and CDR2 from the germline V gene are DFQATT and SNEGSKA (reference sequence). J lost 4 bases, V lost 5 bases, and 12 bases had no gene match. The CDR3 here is CSAAGTGLRGYGYTF. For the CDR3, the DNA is TGCAGTGCTGCCGGGACAGGCCTCCGGGGCTATGGCTACACCTTC.

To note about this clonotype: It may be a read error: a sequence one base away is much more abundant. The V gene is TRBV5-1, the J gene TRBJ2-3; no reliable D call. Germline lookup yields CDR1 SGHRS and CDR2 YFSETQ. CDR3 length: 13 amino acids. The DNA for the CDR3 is TGCGCCAGCAGCTTCGATCCCACAGATTCGCAGTATTTT. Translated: CASSFDPTDSQYF.

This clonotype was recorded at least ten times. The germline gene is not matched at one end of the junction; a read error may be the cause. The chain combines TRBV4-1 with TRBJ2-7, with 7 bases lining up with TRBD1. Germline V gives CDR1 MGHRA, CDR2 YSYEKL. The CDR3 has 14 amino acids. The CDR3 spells CASSQARGQNEQYF. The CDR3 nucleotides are TGCGCCAGCAGTCAAGCTAGGGGGCAGAACGAGCAGTACTTC.

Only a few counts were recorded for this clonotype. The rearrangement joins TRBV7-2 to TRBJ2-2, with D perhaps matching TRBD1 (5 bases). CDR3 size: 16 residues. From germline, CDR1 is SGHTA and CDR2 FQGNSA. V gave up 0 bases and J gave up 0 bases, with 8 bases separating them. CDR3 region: CASSLAGQTNTGELFF. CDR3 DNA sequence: TGTGCCAGCAGCTTAGCGGGGCAAACGAACACCGGGGAGCTGTTTTTT.

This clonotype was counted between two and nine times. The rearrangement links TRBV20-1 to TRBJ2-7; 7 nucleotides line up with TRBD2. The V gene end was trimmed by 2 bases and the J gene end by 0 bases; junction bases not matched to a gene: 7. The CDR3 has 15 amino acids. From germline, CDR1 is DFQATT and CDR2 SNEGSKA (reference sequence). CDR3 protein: CSARLAERSSYEQYF. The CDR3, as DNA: TGCAGTGCTAGACTAGCGGAAAGGAGCTCCTACGAGCAGTACTTC.

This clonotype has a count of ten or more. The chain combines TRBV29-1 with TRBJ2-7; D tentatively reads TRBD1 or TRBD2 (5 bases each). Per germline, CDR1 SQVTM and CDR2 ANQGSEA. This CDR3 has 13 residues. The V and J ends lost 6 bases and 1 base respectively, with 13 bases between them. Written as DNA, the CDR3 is TGCAGCGTGACCGGGACCGCGTCCTACGAGCAGTACTTC. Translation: CSVTGTASYEQYF.

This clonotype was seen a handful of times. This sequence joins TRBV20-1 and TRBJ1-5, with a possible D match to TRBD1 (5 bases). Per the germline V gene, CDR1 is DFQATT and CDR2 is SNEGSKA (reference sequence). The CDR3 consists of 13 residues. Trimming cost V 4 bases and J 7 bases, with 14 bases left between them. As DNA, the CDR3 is TGCAGTGCTACCTACCAGGGCGGCCAGCCCCAGCATTTT. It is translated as CSATYQGGQPQHF.

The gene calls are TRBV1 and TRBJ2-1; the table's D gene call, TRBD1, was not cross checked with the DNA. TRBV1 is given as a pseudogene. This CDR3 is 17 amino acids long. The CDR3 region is CTSSHPVNRGGPREQFF. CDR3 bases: TGCACCAGCAGCCACCCCGTCAACAGGGGAGGCCCAAGGGAGCAGTTCTTC.

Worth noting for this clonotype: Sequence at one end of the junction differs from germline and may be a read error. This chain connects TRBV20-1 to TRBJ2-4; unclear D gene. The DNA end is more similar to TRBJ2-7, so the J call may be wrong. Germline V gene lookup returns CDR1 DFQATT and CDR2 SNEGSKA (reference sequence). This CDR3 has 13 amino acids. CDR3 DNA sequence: TGTAGTGCTAGAGATTACCCCGTTTCCGAGCAGTACTTC. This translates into CSARDYPVSEQYF.

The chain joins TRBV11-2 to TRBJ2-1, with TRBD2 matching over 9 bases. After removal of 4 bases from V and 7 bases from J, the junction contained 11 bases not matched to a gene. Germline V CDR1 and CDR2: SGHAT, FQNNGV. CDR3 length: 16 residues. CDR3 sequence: CASSSASAGGMNEQFF. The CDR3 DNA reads TGTGCCAGCAGCTCCGCGTCAGCGGGGGGTATGAATGAGCAGTTCTTC. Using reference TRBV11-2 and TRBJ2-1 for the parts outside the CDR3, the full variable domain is EAGVAQSPRYKIIEKRQSVAFWCNPISGHATLYWYQQILGQGPKLLIQFQNNGVVDDSQLPKDRFSAERLKGVDSTLKIQPAKLEDSAVYLCASSSASAGGMNEQFFGPGTRLTVL.

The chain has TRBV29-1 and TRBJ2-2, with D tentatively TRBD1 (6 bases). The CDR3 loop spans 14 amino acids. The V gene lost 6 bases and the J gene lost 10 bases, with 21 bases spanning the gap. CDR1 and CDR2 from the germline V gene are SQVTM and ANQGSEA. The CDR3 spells CSVSSEGVVEELFF. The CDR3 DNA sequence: TGCAGCGTCTCCAGTGAGGGGGTGGTCGAGGAGCTGTTTTTT.

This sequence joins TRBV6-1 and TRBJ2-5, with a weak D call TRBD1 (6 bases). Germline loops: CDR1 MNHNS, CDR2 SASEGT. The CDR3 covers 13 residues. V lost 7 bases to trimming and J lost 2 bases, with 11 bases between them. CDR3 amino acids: CASTRGFQETQYF. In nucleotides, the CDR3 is TGTGCCAGCACCAGGGGTTTTCAAGAGACCCAGTACTTC.

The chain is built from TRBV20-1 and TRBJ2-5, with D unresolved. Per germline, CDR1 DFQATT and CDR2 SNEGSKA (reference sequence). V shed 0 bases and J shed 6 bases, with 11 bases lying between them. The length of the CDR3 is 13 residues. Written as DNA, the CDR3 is TGCAGTGCTAGAGATGGAGTATTAAAGACCCAGTACTTC. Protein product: CSARDGVLKTQYF.

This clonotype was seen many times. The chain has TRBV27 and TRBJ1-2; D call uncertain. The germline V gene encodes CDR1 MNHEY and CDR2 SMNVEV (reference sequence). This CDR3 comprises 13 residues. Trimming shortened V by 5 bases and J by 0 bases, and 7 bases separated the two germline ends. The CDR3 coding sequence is TGTGCCAGCAGTCCGACATCTAACTATGGCTACACCTTC. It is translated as CASSPTSNYGYTF.

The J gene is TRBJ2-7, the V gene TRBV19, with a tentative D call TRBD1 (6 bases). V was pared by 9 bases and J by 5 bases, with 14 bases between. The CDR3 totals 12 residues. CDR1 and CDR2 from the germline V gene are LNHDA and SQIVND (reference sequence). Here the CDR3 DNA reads TGTGCCAGGGAAGACAGGCATCACGAGCAGTACTTC. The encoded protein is CAREDRHHEQYF.

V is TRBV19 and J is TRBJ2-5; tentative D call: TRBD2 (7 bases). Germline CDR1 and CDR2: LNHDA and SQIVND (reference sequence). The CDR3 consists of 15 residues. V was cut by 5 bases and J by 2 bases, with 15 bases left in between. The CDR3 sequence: CASSEGGSLQETQYF. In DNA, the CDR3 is TGTGCCAGTAGTGAGGGGGGGTCCCTACAAGAGACCCAGTACTTC. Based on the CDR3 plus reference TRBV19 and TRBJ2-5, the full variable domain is DGGITQSPKYLFRKEGQNVTLSCEQNLNHDAMYWYRQDPGQGLRLIYYSQIVNDFQKGDIAEGYSVSREKKESFPLTVTSAQKNPTAFYLCASSEGGSLQETQYFGPGTRLLVL.

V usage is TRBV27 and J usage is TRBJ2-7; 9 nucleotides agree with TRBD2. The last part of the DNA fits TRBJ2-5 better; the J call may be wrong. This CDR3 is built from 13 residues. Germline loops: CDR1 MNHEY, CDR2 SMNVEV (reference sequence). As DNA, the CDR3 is TGTGCCAGCAGGGGCGGGGGGGGTCTGACCCAGTACTTC. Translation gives CASRGGGGLTQYF.

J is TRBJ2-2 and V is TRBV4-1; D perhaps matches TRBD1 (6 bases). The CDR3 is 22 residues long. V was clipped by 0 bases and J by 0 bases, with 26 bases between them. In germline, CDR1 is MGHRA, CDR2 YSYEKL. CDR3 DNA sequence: TGCGCCAGCAGCCAAGAGTCATTTGGGGGACATCTAAGGTGGGCGAACACCGGGGAGCTGTTTTTT. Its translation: CASSQESFGGHLRWANTGELFF.

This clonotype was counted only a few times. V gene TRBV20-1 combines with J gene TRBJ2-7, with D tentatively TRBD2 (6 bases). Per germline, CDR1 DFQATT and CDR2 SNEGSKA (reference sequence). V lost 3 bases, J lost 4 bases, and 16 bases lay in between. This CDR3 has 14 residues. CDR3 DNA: TGCAGTGCTAGCGGTTGGGGGACTGATTACGAGCAGTACTTC. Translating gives CSASGWGTDYEQYF.

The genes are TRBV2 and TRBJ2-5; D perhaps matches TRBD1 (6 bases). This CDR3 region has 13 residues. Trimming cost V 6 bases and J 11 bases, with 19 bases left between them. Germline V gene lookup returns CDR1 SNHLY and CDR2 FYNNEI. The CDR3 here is CASRPNTGIGQYF. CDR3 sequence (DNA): TGTGCCAGCAGGCCTAATACAGGGATCGGGCAGTACTTC. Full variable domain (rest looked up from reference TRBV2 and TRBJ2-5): EPEVTQTPSHQVTQMGQEVILRCVPISNHLYFYWYRQILGQKVEFLVSFYNNEISEKSEIFDDQFSVERPDGSNFTLKIRSTKLEDSAMYFCASRPNTGIGQYFGPGTRLLVL.

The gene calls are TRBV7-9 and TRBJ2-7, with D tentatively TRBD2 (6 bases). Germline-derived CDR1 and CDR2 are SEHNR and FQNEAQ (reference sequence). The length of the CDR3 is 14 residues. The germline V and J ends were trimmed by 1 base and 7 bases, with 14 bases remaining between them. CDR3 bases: TGTGCCAGCAGCTTAGATATGGGAGGTAATGAGCAGTACTTC. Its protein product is CASSLDMGGNEQYF.

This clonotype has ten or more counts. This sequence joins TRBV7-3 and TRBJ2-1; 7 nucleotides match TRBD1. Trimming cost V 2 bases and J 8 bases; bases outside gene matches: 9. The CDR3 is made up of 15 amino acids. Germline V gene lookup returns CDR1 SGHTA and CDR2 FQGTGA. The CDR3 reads CASSLVAGGIDEQFF. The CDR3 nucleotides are TGTGCCAGCAGCTTAGTCGCAGGGGGTATCGATGAGCAGTTCTTC.